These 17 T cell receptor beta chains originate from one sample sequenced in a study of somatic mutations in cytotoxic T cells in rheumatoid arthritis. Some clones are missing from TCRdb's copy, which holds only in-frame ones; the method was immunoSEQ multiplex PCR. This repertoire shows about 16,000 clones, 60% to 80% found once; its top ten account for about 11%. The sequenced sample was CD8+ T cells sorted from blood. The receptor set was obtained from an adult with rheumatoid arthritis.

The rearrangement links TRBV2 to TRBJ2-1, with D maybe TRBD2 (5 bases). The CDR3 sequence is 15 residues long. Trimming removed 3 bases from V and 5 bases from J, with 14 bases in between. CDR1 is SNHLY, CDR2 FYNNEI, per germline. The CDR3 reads CASSDAASLDNEQFF. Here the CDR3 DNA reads TGTGCCAGCAGTGACGCGGCTAGCTTGGACAATGAGCAGTTCTTC.

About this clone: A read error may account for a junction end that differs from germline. This chain's CDR3 is CASREGQASSEAFF. Here the CDR3 DNA reads TGTGCCAGCAGAGAAGGACAGGCCAGCAGTGAAGCTTTCTTT. The chain employs TRBV6-1 and TRBJ1-1, with 7 bases identical to TRBD1. Germline-derived CDR1 and CDR2 are MNHNS and SASEGT. The length of the CDR3 is 14 residues.

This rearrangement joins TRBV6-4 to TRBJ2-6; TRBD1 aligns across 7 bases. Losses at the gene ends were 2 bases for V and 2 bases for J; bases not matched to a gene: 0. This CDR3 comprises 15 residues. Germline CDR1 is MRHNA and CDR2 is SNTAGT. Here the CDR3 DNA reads TGTGCCAGCAGTGACGACAGGGCTGGGGCCAACGTCCTGACTTTC. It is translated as CASSDDRAGANVLTF.

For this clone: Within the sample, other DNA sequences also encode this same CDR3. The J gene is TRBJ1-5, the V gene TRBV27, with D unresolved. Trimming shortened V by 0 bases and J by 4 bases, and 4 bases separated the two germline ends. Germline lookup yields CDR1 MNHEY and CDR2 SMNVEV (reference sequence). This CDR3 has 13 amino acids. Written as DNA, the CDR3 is TGTGCCAGCAGTTTATCCCGGAATCAGCCCCAGCATTTT. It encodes CASSLSRNQPQHF.

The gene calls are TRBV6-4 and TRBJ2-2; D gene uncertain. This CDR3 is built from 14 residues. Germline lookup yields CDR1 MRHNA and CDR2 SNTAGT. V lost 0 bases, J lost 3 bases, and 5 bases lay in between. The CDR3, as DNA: TGTGCCAGCAGTGACTCTACAGACACCGGGGAGCTGTTTTTT. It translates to CASSDSTDTGELFF.

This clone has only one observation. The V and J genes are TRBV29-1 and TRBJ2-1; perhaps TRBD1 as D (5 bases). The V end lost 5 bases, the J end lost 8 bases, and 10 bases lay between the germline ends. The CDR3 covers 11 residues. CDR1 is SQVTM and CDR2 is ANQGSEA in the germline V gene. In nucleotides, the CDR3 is TGCAGCGTTCACAGGAAGGATGAGCAGTTCTTC. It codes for CSVHRKDEQFF.

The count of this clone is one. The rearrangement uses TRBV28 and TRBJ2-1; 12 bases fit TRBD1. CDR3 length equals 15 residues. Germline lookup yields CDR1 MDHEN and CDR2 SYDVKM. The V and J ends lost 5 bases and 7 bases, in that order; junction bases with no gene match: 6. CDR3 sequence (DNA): TGTGCCAGCAGTAACCGGGACAGGGGGCAAAATGAGCAGTTCTTC. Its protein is CASSNRDRGQNEQFF.

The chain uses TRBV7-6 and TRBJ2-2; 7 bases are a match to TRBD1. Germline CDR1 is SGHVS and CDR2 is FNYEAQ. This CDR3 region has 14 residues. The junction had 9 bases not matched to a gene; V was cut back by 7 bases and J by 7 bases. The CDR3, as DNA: TGTGCCAGCACGCGAGACAGGGCCGGCGGGGAGCTGTTTTTT. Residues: CASTRDRAGGELFF.

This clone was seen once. As DNA, the CDR3 is TGCGCCAGCCGAGAGGGGACTCTAGGGGCAGATACGCAGTATTTT. Its translation: CASREGTLGADTQYF. The chain links TRBV5-1 to TRBJ2-3, with a weak D call TRBD2 (6 bases). This CDR3 has 15 residues. The V gene's germline CDR1 is SGHRS and CDR2 YFSETQ. The V gene lost 7 bases and the J gene lost 4 bases, with 19 bases spanning the gap.

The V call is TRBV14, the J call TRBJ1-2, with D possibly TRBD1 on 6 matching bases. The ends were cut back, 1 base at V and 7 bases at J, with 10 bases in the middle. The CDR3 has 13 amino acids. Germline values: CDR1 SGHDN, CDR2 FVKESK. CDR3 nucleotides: TGTGCCAGCAGCCAAGGACAGGTCGGTGGCTACACCTTC. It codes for CASSQGQVGGYTF.

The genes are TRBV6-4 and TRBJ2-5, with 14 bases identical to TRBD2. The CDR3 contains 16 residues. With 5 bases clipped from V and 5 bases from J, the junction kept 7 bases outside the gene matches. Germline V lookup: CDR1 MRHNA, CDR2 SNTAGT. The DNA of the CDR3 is TGTGCCAGCAGTCAGACTAGCGGGGGGGCCGGGGAGACCCAGTACTTC. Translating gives CASSQTSGGAGETQYF.

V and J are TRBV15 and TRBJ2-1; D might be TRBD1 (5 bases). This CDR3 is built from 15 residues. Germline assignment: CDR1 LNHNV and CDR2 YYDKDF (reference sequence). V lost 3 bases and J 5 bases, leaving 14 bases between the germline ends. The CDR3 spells CATSRARDRHNEQFF. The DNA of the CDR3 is TGTGCCACCAGCAGGGCTCGTGACAGACACAATGAGCAGTTCTTC.

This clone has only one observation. This CDR3 reads CASSYSGTFVNEQFF. The CDR3 DNA reads as TGTGCCAGCAGTTACTCGGGGACATTCGTCAATGAGCAGTTCTTC. This chain connects TRBV6-5 to TRBJ2-1, with a weak D call TRBD1 (6 bases). Deletions cut 0 bases from V and 6 bases from J, with 12 bases between. Germline values: CDR1 MNHEY, CDR2 SVGAGI. The CDR3 covers 15 residues.

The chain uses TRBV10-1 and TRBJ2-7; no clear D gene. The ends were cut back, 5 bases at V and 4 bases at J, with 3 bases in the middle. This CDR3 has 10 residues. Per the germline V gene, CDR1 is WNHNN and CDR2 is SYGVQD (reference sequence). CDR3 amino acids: CASSIYEQYV. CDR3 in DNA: TGCGCCAGCAGTATATACGAGCAGTACGTC.

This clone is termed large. The CDR3 is CASSQGGYGELFF. The CDR3 bases are TGTGCCAGCAGCCAGGGGGGTTACGGGGAGCTGTTTTTT. V gene TRBV4-2 combines with J gene TRBJ2-2, with a possible D match to TRBD2 (6 bases). Germline CDR1 LGHNA, CDR2 YNFKEQ. V gave up 3 bases and J gave up 7 bases, with 9 bases separating them. The CDR3 length is 13 residues.

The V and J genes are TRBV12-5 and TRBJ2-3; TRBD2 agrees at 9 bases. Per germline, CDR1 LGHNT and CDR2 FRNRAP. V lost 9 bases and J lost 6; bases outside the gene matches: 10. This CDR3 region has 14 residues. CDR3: CASAGGVGSDTQYF. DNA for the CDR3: TGTGCTAGCGCGGGAGGGGTCGGATCGGATACGCAGTATTTT. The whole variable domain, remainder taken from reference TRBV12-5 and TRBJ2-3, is DARVTQTPRHKVTEMGQEVTMRCQPILGHNTVFWYRQTMMQGLELLAYFRNRAPLDDSGMPKDRFSAEMPDATLATLKIQPSEPRDSAVYFCASAGGVGSDTQYFGPGTRLTVL.

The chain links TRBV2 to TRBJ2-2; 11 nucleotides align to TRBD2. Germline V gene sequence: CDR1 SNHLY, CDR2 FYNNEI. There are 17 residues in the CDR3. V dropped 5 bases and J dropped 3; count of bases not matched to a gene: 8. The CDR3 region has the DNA TGTGCCAGCAGTCGATTTAGCGGGGGGGCAGACACCGGGGAGCTGTTTTTT. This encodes CASSRFSGGADTGELFF.